Sequencing of this T cell receptor beta chain was carried out in a study of T cell responses to AZD1222 COVID-19 vaccine. Regarding the study as a whole: Donors in the cohort were predominantly white British and more often female, and clonal diversity was possibly underestimated. Every sample of the repertoires postdated the peak T cell response.

The CDR3 totals 14 residues. Germline lookup yields CDR1 MDHEN and CDR2 SYDVKM. V was shortened by 6 bases and J by 2 bases, with 11 bases between the two germline ends. The table came from immunoSEQ multiplex PCR; TCRdb's copy has only in-frame clones and leaves some out. The data hold 150,000 to 250,000 clones, with roughly 92% observed a single time. On this clone itself: Its antigen is still unknown.

The sequence derives from an adult who received the AZD1222 COVID-19 vaccine. The specimen comprised peripheral blood, sampled 28 days after the second AZD1222 dose. The V call is TRBV28, the J call TRBJ2-1; the D is unclear. The CDR3 loop reads CASRTTLTYNEQFF. The CDR3 DNA is TGTGCCAGCAGGACAACTCTTACCTACAATGAGCAGTTCTTC.